These 18 T cell receptor beta chains were all obtained from the same sample, sequenced in a study of cytomegalovirus exposure and HLA in healthy donors. The PCR made use of 60 Vbeta and 13 Jbeta primers. Sequencing used immunoSEQ multiplex PCR; TCRdb keeps in-frame clones, though not all of them. The data show a few hundred thousand clones, around four fifths seen once. Input material: PBMCs. The receptors were gathered from a woman aged 40 to 50 in good health and CMV-seronegative.

The chain is built from TRBV11-3 and TRBJ2-7; D perhaps matches TRBD1 (5 bases). V was pared by 0 bases and J by 2 bases, with 11 bases between. Germline V gives CDR1 SGHNT, CDR2 YENEEA. This CDR3 region has 15 residues. The CDR3 here is CASSLETESAYEQYF. CDR3 nucleotide sequence: TGTGCCAGCAGCTTAGAGACAGAAAGCGCCTACGAGCAGTACTTC. Full variable domain (rest looked up from reference TRBV11-3 and TRBJ2-7): EAGVVQSPRYKIIEKKQPVAFWCNPISGHNTLYWYLQNLGQGPELLIRYENEEAVDDSQLPKDRFSAERLKGVDSTLKIQPAELGDSAVYLCASSLETESAYEQYFGPGTRLTVT.

The rearrangement joins TRBV28 to TRBJ1-1; D is unresolved. Trimming stripped 2 bases from V and 4 bases from J, with 14 bases between. Germline lookup yields CDR1 MDHEN and CDR2 SYDVKM. The CDR3 spans 15 residues. The CDR3 nucleotides read TGTGCCAGCAGTTTACCGGGATTCGGCGCCACTGAAGCTTTCTTT. It specifies CASSLPGFGATEAFF. The complete variable domain, with remaining parts taken from reference TRBV28 and TRBJ1-1, reads DVKVTQSSRYLVKRTGEKVFLECVQDMDHENMFWYRQDPGLGLRLIYFSYDVKMKEKGDIPEGYSVSREKKERFSLILESASTNQTSMYLCASSLPGFGATEAFFGQGTRLTVV.

The rearrangement links TRBV7-8 to TRBJ2-3; TRBD1 matches at 7 bases. V lost 0 bases and J lost 1; bases outside the gene matches: 10. Per germline, CDR1 SGHVS and CDR2 FQNEAQ. The length of the CDR3 is 18 residues. The CDR3 region is CASSLAITVGTGTDTQYF. DNA for the CDR3: TGTGCCAGCAGCTTAGCTATTACGGTTGGGACAGGCACAGATACGCAGTATTTT.

A single count supports this clone. The CDR3 DNA is TGTGCCAGCAACGAGGGACTAGCGGGATCTTACGAGCAGTACTTC. It specifies CASNEGLAGSYEQYF. The rearrangement joins TRBV9 to TRBJ2-7; 13 bases fit TRBD2. Trimming at V came to 6 bases and at J to 4 bases, leaving 7 bases not matched to a gene. CDR1 and CDR2 from the germline V gene are SGDLS and YYNGEE. This CDR3 is built from 15 residues. The full variable domain, in which reference TRBV9 and TRBJ2-7 provide the parts outside the CDR3, is DSGVTQTPKHLITATGQRVTLRCSPRSGDLSVYWYQQSLDQGLQFLIQYYNGEERAKGNILERFSAQQFPDLHSELNLSSLELGDSALYFCASNEGLAGSYEQYFGPGTRLTVT.

The chain is built from TRBV30 and TRBJ1-1, with D perhaps TRBD1 (5 bases). The V gene lost 4 bases and the J gene lost 4 bases, with 13 bases spanning the gap. This CDR3 comprises 13 residues. Germline V CDR1 and CDR2: GTSNPN, SVGIG (reference sequence). CDR3 nucleotides: TGTGCCTGGATCACCGTCGGGGGCACTGAAGCTTTCTTT. Its translation is CAWITVGGTEAFF.

V is TRBV5-4 and J is TRBJ2-7; D remains ambiguous. V was trimmed by 0 bases and J by 0 bases, leaving 7 bases between them. The CDR3 covers 14 residues. CDR1 is SGHNT and CDR2 is YYREEE in the germline V gene (reference sequence). The DNA for the CDR3 is TGTGCCAGCAGCTTGGTAACCAGCTCCTACGAGCAGTACTTC. Translation: CASSLVTSSYEQYF.

The chain employs TRBV7-3 and TRBJ2-2; D possibly corresponds to TRBD1 (8 bases). Germline loops: CDR1 SGHTA, CDR2 FQGTGA. V lost 3 bases and J 6 bases, leaving 14 bases between the germline ends. The length of the CDR3 is 15 residues. The CDR3 sequence: CASSLLQGGSGELFF. In DNA form, the CDR3 reads TGTGCCAGCAGCTTGCTACAGGGGGGGTCCGGGGAGCTGTTTTTT. Full variable domain (remainder filled in from reference TRBV7-3 and TRBJ2-2): GAGVSQTPSNKVTEKGKYVELRCDPISGHTALYWYRQSLGQGPEFLIYFQGTGAADDSGLPNDRFFAVRPEGSVSTLKIQRTERGDSAVYLCASSLLQGGSGELFFGEGSRLTVL.

CDR3 loop: CASSPQGTMNTEAFF. The CDR3 DNA follows: TGTGCCAGCAGCCCTCAGGGGACCATGAACACTGAAGCTTTCTTT. The rearrangement links TRBV9 to TRBJ1-1; perhaps TRBD1 as D (6 bases). Trimming removed 4 bases from V and 0 bases from J, with 13 bases in between. The germline V gene has CDR1 SGDLS and CDR2 YYNGEE. The length of the CDR3 is 15 residues.

The V and J genes are TRBV28 and TRBJ2-7, with 12 bases identical to TRBD2. V shed 5 bases, J shed 5 bases, and the junction held 4 bases outside the gene matches. This CDR3 is built from 14 residues. CDR1 and CDR2 (germline): MDHEN, SYDVKM. The CDR3, as DNA: TGTGCCAGCAGTAGGACTAGCGGGGCGCACGAGCAGTACTTC. Its translation: CASSRTSGAHEQYF.

V usage is TRBV5-1 and J usage is TRBJ1-1; D gene unclear. Germline V gives CDR1 SGHRS, CDR2 YFSETQ. V gave up 0 bases and J gave up 2 bases, with 8 bases separating them. The CDR3 consists of 14 residues. The DNA of the CDR3 is TGCGCCAGCAGCTTGGTTTCGGTCAACACTGAAGCTTTCTTT. Its protein is CASSLVSVNTEAFF.

The rearrangement joins TRBV5-5 to TRBJ1-1, with 9 bases fitting TRBD1. The CDR3 contains 17 residues. The junction had 12 bases not matched to a gene; V was cut back by 5 bases and J by 1 base. Germline CDR1 SGHKS, CDR2 YYEKEE (reference sequence). The CDR3 sequence is CASRGDRVSVENTEAFF. For the CDR3, the DNA is TGTGCCAGCAGGGGGGACAGGGTGAGTGTGGAGAACACTGAAGCTTTCTTT.

This sequence joins TRBV4-2 and TRBJ2-2; 15 bases align to TRBD2. Germline V gene sequence: CDR1 LGHNA, CDR2 YNFKEQ. J gave up 5 bases and V 0 bases, and 10 bases lay outside the gene matches. This CDR3 has 20 residues. The CDR3 loop is CASSQDRTSGGVGGTGELFF. The CDR3 coding sequence is TGTGCCAGCAGCCAAGATCGGACTAGCGGGGGGGTCGGGGGGACCGGGGAGCTGTTTTTT.

This CDR3 reads CASSLGQGEREQYF. CDR3 DNA sequence: TGTGCCAGCAGCCTGGGACAGGGGGAACGCGAGCAGTACTTC. The chain uses TRBV7-9 and TRBJ2-7; 11 nucleotides match TRBD1. Germline V lookup: CDR1 SEHNR, CDR2 FQNEAQ (reference sequence). CDR3 length equals 14 residues. J lost 6 bases, V lost 5 bases, and 6 bases had no gene match.

The chain carries TRBV5-1 and TRBJ2-1; TRBD2 matches 12 bases. The CDR3 is 15 amino acids. Losses at the gene ends were 4 bases for V and 8 bases for J; bases not matched to a gene: 7. The V gene's germline CDR1 is SGHRS and CDR2 YFSETQ. The CDR3 sequence: CASSAASGGVYEQFF. CDR3 DNA sequence: TGCGCCAGCAGCGCTGCTAGCGGGGGGGTCTATGAGCAGTTCTTC.

The rearrangement links TRBV7-2 to TRBJ2-5; 8 positions match TRBD2. This CDR3 region has 15 residues. The V segment lost 1 base and the J segment 4 bases; nucleotides outside the gene matches: 5. Germline CDR1 SGHTA, CDR2 FQGNSA. CDR3 sequence (DNA): TGTGCCAGCAGCTTAGGCCGGGGACTAGGAGAGACCCAGTACTTC. This translates into CASSLGRGLGETQYF.

The V and J genes are TRBV6-6 and TRBJ2-3; 9 positions match TRBD2. V dropped 2 bases and J dropped 1; count of bases not matched to a gene: 4. Germline V lookup: CDR1 MNHNY, CDR2 SVGAGI (reference sequence). The CDR3 is made up of 16 amino acids. The chain's CDR3 is CASSYHASGGTDTQYF. The CDR3 region has the DNA TGTGCCAGCAGTTACCACGCTAGCGGGGGCACAGATACGCAGTATTTT.

V usage is TRBV10-3 and J usage is TRBJ1-4, with 11 bases matching TRBD1. Trimming removed 2 bases from V and 8 bases from J; junction bases left unmatched: 4. The CDR3 covers 15 residues. Germline V lookup: CDR1 ENHRY, CDR2 SYGVKD. For the CDR3, the DNA is TGTGCCATCAGTGAGCCGGACAGGGGGCACGAAAAACTGTTTTTT. Its translation is CAISEPDRGHEKLFF.

J is TRBJ2-7 and V is TRBV15, with D perhaps TRBD2 (5 bases). Trimming left V 7 bases short and J 2 bases short, with 18 bases between. This CDR3 is 15 amino acids long. CDR1 and CDR2 (germline): LNHNV, YYDKDF (reference sequence). CDR3 nucleotides: TGTGCCACCACGAAAGGGCTAGCTGAGACCTACGAGCAGTACTTC. Its translation is CATTKGLAETYEQYF.